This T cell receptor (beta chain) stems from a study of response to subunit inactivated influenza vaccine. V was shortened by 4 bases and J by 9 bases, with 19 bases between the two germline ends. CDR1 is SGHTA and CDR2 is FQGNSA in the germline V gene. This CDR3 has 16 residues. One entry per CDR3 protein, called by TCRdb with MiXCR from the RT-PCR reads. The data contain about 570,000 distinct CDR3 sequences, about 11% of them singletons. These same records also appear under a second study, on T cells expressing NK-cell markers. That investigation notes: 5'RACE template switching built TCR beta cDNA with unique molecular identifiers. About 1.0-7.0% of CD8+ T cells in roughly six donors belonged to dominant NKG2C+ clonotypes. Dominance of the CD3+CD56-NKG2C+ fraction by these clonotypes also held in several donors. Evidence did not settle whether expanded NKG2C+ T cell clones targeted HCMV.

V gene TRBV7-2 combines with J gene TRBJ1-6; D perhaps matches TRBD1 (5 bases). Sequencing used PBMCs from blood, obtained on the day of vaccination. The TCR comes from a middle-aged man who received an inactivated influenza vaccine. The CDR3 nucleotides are TGTGCCAGCAGCTCCCGAACTGGAGGGGCTGGTTCACCCCTCCACTTT. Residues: CASSSRTGGAGSPLHF. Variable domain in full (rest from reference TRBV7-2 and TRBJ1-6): GAGVSQSPSNKVTEKGKDVELRCDPISGHTALYWYRQSLGQGLEFLIYFQGNSAPDKSGLPSDRFSAERTGGSVSTLTIQRTQQEDSAVYLCASSSRTGGAGSPLHFGNGTRLTVT.